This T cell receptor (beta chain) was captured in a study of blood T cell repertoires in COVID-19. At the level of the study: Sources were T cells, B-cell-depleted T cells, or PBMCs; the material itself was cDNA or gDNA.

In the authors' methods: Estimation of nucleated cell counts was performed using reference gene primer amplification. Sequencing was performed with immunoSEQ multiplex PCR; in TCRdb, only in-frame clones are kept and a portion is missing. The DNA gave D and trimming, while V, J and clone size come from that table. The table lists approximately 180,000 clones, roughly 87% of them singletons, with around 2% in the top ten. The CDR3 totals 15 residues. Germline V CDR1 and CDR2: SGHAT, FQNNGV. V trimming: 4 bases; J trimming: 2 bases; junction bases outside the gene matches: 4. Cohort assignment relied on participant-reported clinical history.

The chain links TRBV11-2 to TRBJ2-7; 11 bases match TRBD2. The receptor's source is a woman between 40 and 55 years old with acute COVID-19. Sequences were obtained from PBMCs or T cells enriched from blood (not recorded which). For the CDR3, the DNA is TGTGCCAGCAGCTCAGCTAGCGGGGGGACCTACGAGCAGTACTTC. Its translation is CASSSASGGTYEQYF.